This TCR beta chain was identified during a study of T cell responses to AZD1222 COVID-19 vaccine. The ends lost 1 base at V and 8 bases at J; junction bases unmatched: 7. The CDR3 consists of 16 residues. Germline assignment: CDR1 LNHNV and CDR2 YYDKDF (reference sequence). Libraries were prepared by immunoSEQ multiplex PCR; TCRdb keeps only in-frame clonotypes and omits some of them. The data show some 120,000 clones, 90% seen once. This sequence was found in an adult in good health. Sequenced material: peripheral blood, taken on day 0 of AZD1222 vaccination. This chain joins TRBV15 and TRBJ1-4, with 10 bases identical to TRBD1. In DNA form, the CDR3 reads TGTGCCACCAGCAGAGGTACCGGGACAGGGGAGGAAAAACTGTTTTTT. It is translated as CATSRGTGTGEEKLFF.